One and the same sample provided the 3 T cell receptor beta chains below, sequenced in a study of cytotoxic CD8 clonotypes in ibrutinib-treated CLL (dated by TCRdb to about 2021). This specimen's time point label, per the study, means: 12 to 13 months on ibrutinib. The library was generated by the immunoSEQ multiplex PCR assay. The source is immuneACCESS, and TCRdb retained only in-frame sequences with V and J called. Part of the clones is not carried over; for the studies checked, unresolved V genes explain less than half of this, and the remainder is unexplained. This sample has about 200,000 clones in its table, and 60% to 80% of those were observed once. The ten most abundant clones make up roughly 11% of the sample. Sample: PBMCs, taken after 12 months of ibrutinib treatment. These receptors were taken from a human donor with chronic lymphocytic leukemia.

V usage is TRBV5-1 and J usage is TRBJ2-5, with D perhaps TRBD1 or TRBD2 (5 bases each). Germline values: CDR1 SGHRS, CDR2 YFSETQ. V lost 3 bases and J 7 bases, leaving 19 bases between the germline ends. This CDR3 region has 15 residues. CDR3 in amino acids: CASSSDPGAGRTQYF. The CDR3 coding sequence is TGCGCCAGCAGCTCCGACCCCGGGGCTGGGAGGACCCAGTACTTC. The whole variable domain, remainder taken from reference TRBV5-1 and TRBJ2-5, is KAGVTQTPRYLIKTRGQQVTLSCSPISGHRSVSWYQQTPGQGLQFLFEYFSETQRNKGNFPGRFSGRQFSNSRSEMNVSTLELGDSALYLCASSSDPGAGRTQYFGPGTRLLVL.

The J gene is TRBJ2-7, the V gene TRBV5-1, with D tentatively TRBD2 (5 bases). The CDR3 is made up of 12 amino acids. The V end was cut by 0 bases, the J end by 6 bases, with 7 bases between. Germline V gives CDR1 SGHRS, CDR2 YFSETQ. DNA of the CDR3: TGCGCCAGCAGCTTGGGGGAGACCGAGCAGTACTTC. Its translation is CASSLGETEQYF.

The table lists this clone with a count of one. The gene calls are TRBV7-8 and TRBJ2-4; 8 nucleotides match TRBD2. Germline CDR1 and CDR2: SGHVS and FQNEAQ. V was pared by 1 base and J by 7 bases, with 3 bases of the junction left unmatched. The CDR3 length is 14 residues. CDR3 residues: CASSLGTSRNIQYF. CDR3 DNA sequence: TGTGCCAGCAGCTTAGGGACTAGCCGGAACATTCAGTACTTC.